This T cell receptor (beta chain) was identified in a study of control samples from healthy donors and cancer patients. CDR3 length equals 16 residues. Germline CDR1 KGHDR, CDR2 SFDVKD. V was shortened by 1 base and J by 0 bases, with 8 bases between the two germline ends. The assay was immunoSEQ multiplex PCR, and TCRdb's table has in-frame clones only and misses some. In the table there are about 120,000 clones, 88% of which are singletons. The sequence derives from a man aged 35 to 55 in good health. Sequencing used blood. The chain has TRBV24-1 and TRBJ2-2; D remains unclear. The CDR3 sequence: CATSDLKGANTGELFF. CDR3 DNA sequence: TGTGCCACCAGTGATTTAAAGGGCGCGAACACCGGGGAGCTGTTTTTT.